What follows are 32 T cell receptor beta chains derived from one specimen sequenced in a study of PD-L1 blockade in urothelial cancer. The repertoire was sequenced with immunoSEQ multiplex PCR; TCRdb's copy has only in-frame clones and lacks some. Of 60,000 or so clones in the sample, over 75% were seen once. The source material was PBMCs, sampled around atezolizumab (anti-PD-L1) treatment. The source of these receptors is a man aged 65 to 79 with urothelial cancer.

The CDR3 DNA is TGTGCCAGCAGCTTAGCGGCCGGGGGTACTGAAGCTTTCTTT. Its translation is CASSLAAGGTEAFF. The chain combines TRBV7-9 with TRBJ1-1, with D perhaps matching TRBD1 (5 bases). This CDR3 has 14 residues. Trimming cost V 0 bases and J 5 bases, with 10 bases left between them. CDR1 is SEHNR and CDR2 is FQNEAQ in the germline V gene (reference sequence).

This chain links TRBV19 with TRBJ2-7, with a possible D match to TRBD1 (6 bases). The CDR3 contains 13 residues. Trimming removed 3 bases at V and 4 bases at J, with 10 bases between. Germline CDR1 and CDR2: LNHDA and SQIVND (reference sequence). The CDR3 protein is CASSISGEYEQYF. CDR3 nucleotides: TGTGCCAGTAGTATCTCAGGGGAGTACGAGCAGTACTTC.

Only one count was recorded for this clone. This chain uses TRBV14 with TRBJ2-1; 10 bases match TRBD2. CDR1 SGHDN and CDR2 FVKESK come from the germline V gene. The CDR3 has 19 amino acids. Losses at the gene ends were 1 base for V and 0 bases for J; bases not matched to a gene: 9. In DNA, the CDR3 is TGTGCCAGCAGCCAAGGGCTAGCGGGAGTTGGGAGCTCCTACAATGAGCAGTTCTTC. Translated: CASSQGLAGVGSSYNEQFF.

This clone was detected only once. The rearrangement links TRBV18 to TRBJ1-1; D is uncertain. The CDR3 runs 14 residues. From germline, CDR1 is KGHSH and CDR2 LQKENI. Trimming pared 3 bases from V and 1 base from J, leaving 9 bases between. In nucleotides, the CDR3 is TGTGCCAGCTCACCGGTCTCAGAGAACACTGAAGCTTTCTTT. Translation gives CASSPVSENTEAFF.

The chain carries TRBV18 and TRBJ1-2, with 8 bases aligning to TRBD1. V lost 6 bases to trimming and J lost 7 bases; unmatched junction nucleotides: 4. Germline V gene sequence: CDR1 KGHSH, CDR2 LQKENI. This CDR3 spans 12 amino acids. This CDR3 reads CASSDRVGGYTF. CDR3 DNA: TGTGCCAGCTCGGACAGGGTCGGTGGCTACACCTTC.

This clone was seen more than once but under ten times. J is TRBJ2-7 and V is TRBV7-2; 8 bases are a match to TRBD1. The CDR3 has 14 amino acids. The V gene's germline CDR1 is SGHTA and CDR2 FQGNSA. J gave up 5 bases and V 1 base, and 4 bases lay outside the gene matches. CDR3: CASSLGDRSHEQYF. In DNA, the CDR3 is TGTGCCAGCAGCTTAGGGGACAGGTCCCACGAGCAGTACTTC.

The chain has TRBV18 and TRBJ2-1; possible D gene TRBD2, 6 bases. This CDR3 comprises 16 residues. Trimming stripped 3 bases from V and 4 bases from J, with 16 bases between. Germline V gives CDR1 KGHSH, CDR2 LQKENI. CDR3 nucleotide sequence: TGTGCCAGCTCACCGGGAGGCGGGGCCGTTTACAATGAGCAGTTCTTC. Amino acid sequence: CASSPGGGAVYNEQFF. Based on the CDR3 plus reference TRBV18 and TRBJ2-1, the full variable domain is NAGVMQNPRHLVRRRGQEARLRCSPMKGHSHVYWYRQLPEEGLKFMVYLQKENIIDESGMPKERFSAEFPKEGPSILRIQQVVRGDSAAYFCASSPGGGAVYNEQFFGPGTRLTVL.

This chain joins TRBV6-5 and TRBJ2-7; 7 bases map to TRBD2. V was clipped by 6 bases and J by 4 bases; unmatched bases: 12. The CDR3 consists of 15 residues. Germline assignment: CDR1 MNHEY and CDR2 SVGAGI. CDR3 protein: CASSPPGAGAYEQYF. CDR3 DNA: TGTGCCAGCAGCCCTCCCGGGGCGGGAGCTTACGAGCAGTACTTC.

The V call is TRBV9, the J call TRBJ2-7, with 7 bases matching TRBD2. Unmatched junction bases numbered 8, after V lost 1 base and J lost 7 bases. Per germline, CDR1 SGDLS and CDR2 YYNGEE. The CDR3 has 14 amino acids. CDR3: CASSVNPAGAEQYF. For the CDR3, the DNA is TGTGCCAGCAGCGTAAACCCCGCGGGAGCAGAGCAGTACTTC.

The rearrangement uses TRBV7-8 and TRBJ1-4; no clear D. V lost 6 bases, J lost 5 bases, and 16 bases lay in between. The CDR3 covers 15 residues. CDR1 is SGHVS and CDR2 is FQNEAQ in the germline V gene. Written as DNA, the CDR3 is TGTGCCAGCAGACGAAACGGGAATCCGAATGAAAAACTGTTTTTT. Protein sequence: CASRRNGNPNEKLFF.

This CDR3 reads CASSQGGEQYF. CDR3 sequence (DNA): TGTGCCAGCTCCCAGGGGGGAGAGCAGTACTTC. The V and J genes are TRBV18 and TRBJ2-7; tentatively, D is TRBD1 (7 bases). The CDR3 runs 11 residues. The germline V and J ends were trimmed by 6 bases and 7 bases, with 10 bases remaining between them. Germline CDR1 is KGHSH and CDR2 is LQKENI. The full variable domain, in which reference TRBV18 and TRBJ2-7 provide the parts outside the CDR3, is NAGVMQNPRHLVRRRGQEARLRCSPMKGHSHVYWYRQLPEEGLKFMVYLQKENIIDESGMPKERFSAEFPKEGPSILRIQQVVRGDSAAYFCASSQGGEQYFGPGTRLTVT.

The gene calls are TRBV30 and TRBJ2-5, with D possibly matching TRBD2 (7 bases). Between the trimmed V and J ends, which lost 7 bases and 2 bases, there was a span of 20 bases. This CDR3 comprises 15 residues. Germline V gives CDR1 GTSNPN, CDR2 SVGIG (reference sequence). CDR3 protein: CASKGGGGVQETQYF. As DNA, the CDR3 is TGTGCCTCCAAAGGAGGGGGAGGGGTACAAGAGACCCAGTACTTC.

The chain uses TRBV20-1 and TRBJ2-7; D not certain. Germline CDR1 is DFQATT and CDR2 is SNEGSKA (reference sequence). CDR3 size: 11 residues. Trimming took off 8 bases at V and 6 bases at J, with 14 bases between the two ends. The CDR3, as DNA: TGCAGTTCAGAAAAAGCGCTCGAGCAGTACTTC. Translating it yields CSSEKALEQYF.

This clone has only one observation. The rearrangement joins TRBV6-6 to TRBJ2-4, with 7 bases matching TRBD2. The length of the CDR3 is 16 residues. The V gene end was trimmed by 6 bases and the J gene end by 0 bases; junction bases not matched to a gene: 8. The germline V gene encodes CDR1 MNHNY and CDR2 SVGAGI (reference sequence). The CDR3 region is CASRPPSGLAKNIQYF. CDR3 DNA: TGTGCCAGCAGGCCCCCTAGCGGTCTAGCCAAAAACATTCAGTACTTC.

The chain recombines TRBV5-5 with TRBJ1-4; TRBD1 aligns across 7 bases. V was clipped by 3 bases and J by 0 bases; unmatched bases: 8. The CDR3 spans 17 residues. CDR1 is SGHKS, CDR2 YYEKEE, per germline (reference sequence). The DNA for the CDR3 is TGTGCCAGCAGCTCCAGGACAGGTGATGCAACTAATGAAAAACTGTTTTTT. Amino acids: CASSSRTGDATNEKLFF.

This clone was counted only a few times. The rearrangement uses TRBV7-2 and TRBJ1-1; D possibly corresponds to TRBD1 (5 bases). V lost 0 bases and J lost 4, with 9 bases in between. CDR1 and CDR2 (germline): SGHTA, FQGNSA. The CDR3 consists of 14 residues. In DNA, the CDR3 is TGTGCCAGCAGCTTAGCCGGGGGGGTCACTGAAGCTTTCTTT. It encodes CASSLAGGVTEAFF.

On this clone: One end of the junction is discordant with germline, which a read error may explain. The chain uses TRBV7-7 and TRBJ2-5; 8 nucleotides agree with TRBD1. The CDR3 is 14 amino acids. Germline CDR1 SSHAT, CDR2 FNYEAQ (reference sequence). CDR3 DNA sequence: TGTGCTAGCAGCTTAAGTGGACAGGGAAAGACCCAGTACTTC. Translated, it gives CASSLSGQGKTQYF.

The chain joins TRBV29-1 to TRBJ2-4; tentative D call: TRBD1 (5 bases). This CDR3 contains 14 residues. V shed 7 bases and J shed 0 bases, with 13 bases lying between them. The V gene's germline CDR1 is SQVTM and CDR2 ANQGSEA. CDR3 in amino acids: CSARTKLAKNIQYF. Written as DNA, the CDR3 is TGCAGCGCCCGGACAAAATTAGCCAAAAACATTCAGTACTTC.

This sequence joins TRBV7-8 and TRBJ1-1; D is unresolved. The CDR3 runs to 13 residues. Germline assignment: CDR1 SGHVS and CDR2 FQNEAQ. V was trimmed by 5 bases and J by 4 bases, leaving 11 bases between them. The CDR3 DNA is TGTGCCAGCAGCCCCCTCCGGGGCACTGAAGCTTTCTTT. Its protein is CASSPLRGTEAFF.

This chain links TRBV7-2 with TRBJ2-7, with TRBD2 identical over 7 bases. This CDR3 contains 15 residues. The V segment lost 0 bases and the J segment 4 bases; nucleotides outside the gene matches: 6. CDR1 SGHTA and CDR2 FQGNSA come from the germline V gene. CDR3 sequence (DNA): TGTGCCAGCAGCTTAGCGCACGGGAGGTTTTACGAGCAGTACTTC. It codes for CASSLAHGRFYEQYF.

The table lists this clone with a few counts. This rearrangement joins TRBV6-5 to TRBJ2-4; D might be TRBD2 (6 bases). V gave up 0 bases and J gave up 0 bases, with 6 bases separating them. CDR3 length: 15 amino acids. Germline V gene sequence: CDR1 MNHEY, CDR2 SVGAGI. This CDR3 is CASSYSGLAKNIQYF. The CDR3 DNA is TGTGCCAGCAGTTACTCGGGACTAGCCAAAAACATTCAGTACTTC.

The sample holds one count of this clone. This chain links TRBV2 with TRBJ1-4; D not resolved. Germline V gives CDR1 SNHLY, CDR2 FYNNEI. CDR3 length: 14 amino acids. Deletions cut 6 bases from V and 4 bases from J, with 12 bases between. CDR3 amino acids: CASRGVRDNEKLFF. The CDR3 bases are TGTGCCAGCAGGGGCGTTCGGGATAATGAAAAACTGTTTTTT.

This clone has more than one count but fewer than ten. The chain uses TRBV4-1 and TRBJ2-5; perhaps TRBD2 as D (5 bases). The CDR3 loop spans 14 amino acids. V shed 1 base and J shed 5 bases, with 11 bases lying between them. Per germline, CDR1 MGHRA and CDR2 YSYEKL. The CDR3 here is CASSQAGSGETQYF. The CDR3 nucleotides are TGCGCCAGCAGCCAAGCGGGATCGGGGGAGACCCAGTACTTC.

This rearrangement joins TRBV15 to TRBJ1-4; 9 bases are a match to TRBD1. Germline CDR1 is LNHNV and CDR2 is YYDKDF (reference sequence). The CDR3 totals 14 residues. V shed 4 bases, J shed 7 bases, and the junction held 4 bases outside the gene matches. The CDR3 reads CATSIGQGTEKLFF. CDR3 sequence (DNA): TGTGCCACCAGCATAGGACAGGGGACTGAAAAACTGTTTTTT. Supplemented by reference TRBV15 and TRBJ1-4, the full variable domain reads DAMVIQNPRYQVTQFGKPVTLSCSQTLNHNVMYWYQQKSSQAPKLLFHYYDKDFNNEADTPDNFQSRRPNTSFCFLDIRSPGLGDTAMYLCATSIGQGTEKLFFGSGTQLSVL.

The CDR3 here is CASSSPQGYYGYTF. As DNA, the CDR3 is TGTGCCAGCAGTTCTCCCCAGGGTTACTATGGCTACACCTTC. The chain uses TRBV6-6 and TRBJ1-2, with D perhaps TRBD1 (5 bases). Germline CDR1 reads MNHNY; CDR2 reads SVGAGI (reference sequence). The CDR3 spans 14 residues. Between the trimmed V and J ends, which lost 4 bases and 3 bases, there was a span of 12 bases.

The CDR3 coding sequence is TGTGCCAGCACAGAACAGGGGATCTATAGCAATCAGCCCCAGCATTTT. It specifies CASTEQGIYSNQPQHF. The chain joins TRBV28 to TRBJ1-5; TRBD1 matches at 7 bases. The germline V gene encodes CDR1 MDHEN and CDR2 SYDVKM. Trimming at V came to 7 bases and at J to 0 bases, leaving 9 bases not matched to a gene. The CDR3 is made up of 16 amino acids.

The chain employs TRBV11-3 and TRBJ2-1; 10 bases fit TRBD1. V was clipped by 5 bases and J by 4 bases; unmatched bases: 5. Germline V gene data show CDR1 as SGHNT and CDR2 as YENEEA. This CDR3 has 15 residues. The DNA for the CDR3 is TGTGCCAGCAGCATGGGACAGGGGAATTACAATGAGCAGTTCTTC. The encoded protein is CASSMGQGNYNEQFF. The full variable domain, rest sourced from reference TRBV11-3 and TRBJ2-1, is EAGVVQSPRYKIIEKKQPVAFWCNPISGHNTLYWYLQNLGQGPELLIRYENEEAVDDSQLPKDRFSAERLKGVDSTLKIQPAELGDSAVYLCASSMGQGNYNEQFFGPGTRLTVL.

Here the CDR3 DNA reads TGTGCCAGCAGTCCTGGGCTAGCGGGAGTTGAGACCCAGTACTTC. It encodes CASSPGLAGVETQYF. V and J are TRBV25-1 and TRBJ2-5; 10 bases agree with TRBD2. The junction had 8 bases not matched to a gene; V was cut back by 5 bases and J by 5 bases. The germline CDR1 and CDR2 sequences are MGHDK and SYGVNS. The CDR3 runs to 15 residues. The whole variable domain, remainder taken from reference TRBV25-1 and TRBJ2-5, is EADIYQTPRYLVIGTGKKITLECSQTMGHDKMYWYQQDPGMELHLIHYSYGVNSTEKGDLSSESTVSRIRTEHFPLTLESARPSHTSQYLCASSPGLAGVETQYFGPGTRLLVL.

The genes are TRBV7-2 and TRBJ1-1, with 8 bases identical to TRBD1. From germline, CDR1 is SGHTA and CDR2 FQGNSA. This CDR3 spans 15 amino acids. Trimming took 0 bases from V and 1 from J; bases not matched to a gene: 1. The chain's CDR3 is CASSLAGTGNTEAFF. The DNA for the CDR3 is TGTGCCAGCAGCTTAGCCGGGACAGGGAACACTGAAGCTTTCTTT.

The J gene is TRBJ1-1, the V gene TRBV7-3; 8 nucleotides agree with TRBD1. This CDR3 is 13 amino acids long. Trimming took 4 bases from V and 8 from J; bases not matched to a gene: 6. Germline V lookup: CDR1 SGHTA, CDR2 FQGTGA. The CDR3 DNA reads TGTGCCAGCAGCTCCCCCGGACAGGGCGAAGCTTTCTTT. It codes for CASSSPGQGEAFF. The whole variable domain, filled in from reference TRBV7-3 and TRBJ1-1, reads GAGVSQTPSNKVTEKGKYVELRCDPISGHTALYWYRQSLGQGPEFLIYFQGTGAADDSGLPNDRFFAVRPEGSVSTLKIQRTERGDSAVYLCASSSPGQGEAFFGQGTRLTVV.

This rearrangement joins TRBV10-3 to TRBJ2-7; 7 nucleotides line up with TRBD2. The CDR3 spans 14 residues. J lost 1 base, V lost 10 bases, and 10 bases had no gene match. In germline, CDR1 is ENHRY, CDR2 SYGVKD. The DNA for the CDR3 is TGTGCCACCCGGACTAGTTTGTTTTCCTACGAGCAGTACTTC. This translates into CATRTSLFSYEQYF.

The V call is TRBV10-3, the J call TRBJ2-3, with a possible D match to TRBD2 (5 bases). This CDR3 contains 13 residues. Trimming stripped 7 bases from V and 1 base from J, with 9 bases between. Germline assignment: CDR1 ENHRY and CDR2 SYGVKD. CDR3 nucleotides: TGTGCCATCAAGAAGGAGGGCACAGATACGCAGTATTTT. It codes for CAIKKEGTDTQYF.